Described below is a single T cell receptor beta chain sequence and its context. Its antigen is unknown. No much larger clone is present one base from it, and per-base qualities are unavailable. The data are from a study of shared clonotypes between healthy human individuals (dated by TCRdb to the early 2020s). A note on the overall study: The cohort included a few men and a couple of women between 18 and 49 years of age. Per donor, three plates each were used for CD4 naive and CD4 memory, two for CD8 naive, and one for CD8 memory. The study deeply sequenced blood TCR repertoires of five healthy adults to estimate repertoire size and the extent of clonotype sharing between individuals. Different laboratories and diverse techniques were used to prepare libraries and sequence TCR repertoires, to increase sequencing depth and limit assay-specific biases. Between about 0.85 and 10 billion PBMCs per donor were obtained by leukapheresis.

V is shortened by 4 bases, J by 2 bases, and the region joining them spans 14 bases. CDR1 MDHEN and CDR2 SYDVKM were looked up in the germline V gene. Taken from cysteine to phenylalanine, the CDR3 has 15 residues. Only the CDR3 region is kept as DNA, spanning 45 bases read in frame from base 1. TCR CDR3 regions were amplified from genomic DNA by multiplex PCR using the deep immunoSEQ assay. For each cell subset, the extracted genomic DNA was distributed evenly across all wells of several immunoSEQ 96-well plates, and each plate served as one replicate. Each replicate PCR for sorted subsets received roughly 0.2 ug genomic DNA, equal to roughly 33,000 T cell genomes. The purified libraries were quantified using a Qubit 3.0 fluorometer, sized with a Bioanalyzer 2100, and then quantified again using the KAPA Library Quantification kit. Each immunoSEQ 96-well plate was sequenced on its own single-read 150-cycle Illumina NextSeq 550 flow cell. The source study handled its data this way. Because the immunoSEQ output included only junctional sequences and no quality scores, the filtering could not be the same as the filtering used for full-length reads. To assign V/J genes and CDR3, sequences were annotated against IMGT germline references using PyIR, a Python wrapper for IgBLAST v1.9. Reads were filtered out if the reads had weak V/J assignments (E-value above 1e-6), no CDR3, stop codons, out-of-frame junctions, or ambiguous translated residues. V3J clonotypes were defined as sequences sharing the same inferred V gene, J gene, and CDR3 amino acid sequence. Percentage overlap between repertoires was calculated by dividing the number of shared unique clonotypes by the size of the smaller repertoire. Richness of each repertoire was evaluated using RTK rarefaction, the Chao1 estimator, and Recon v2.1 estimates of unobserved clonotypes. OLGA was used to compute generation probabilities for all TCRbeta clonotypes that the gDNA method yielded from a handful of donors. TCRdb provides this immuneACCESS table in a form limited to in-frame rearrangements. Some clones are lacking; in checked studies, under half of them reflect an unresolved V gene, and why the rest are absent is not known. V, J and clone size reflect that table, while D and trimming were determined from the DNA. The sample table shows roughly 1 million clones, and around 74% are seen once. The top ten clones comprise around 1.5% of the sample.

The donors were healthy, HIV-negative adults who had no recently reported acute infections or vaccinations. Every donor was a Caucasian adult living in Nashville, Tennessee, USA. Magnetic negative selection was used to enrich CD4+ T cells, after which naive cells were positively selected on CD45RA and the negative fraction became the memory subset. Blood was obtained by leukapheresis, after which PBMCs were separated by Ficoll-Histopaque density gradient centrifugation and cryopreserved in liquid nitrogen vapor phase. Analytical flow cytometry was used to check the purity and quantity of every magnetically sorted T cell population. Each sorted fraction had its genomic DNA isolated and then quantified by UV absorbance on a Nanodrop 2000c. Broad study findings and their caveats: The small number of donors limited the genetic and exposure-history diversity represented. Across a few donors, approximately 5% of naive CD4, approximately 4% of naive CD8, about 2.3% of memory CD4, and over 0.35% of memory CD8 clonotypes were shared. Based on pairwise subsampling, the degree of clonotype sharing among donors was expected to be affected by sequencing depth. Even with the large sequencing depth, rarefaction of the sorted-subset datasets indicated that sequencing was incomplete. Compared with non-shared clonotypes, the clonotypes found in all four sorted-subset donors had higher generation probabilities. Only blood was sampled, and tissue TCR repertoires likely differ from those in blood. Naive subsets generally had larger estimated clonotype richness than memory subsets.

The source is a man younger than 35 in good health. What was sequenced was memory CD4+ T cells sorted from blood. In light of the paper, this sample's cell subset or site label describes: CD45RA-negative fraction. The chain is assembled from TRBV28 and TRBJ2-5, with the D gene not confidently named. The DNA sequence is as follows: TGTGCCAGCAGTTCCCGCCTAGGGTTACAAGAGACCCAGTACTTC. Translated, it reads CASSSRLGLQETQYF.